Shown below are 20 T cell receptor beta chains from a single sample sequenced in a study of blood T cells in healthy people across ages. Primed by a sample-barcoded 5' primer and a J-beta primer mix, a second PCR proceeded for roughly 7 to 11 cycles. TCRdb independently ran MiXCR on the 5' RACE reads; one entry per CDR3 protein. The sample lists 800,000 to 1,000,000 distinct CDR3 sequences; around 49% were seen once. Sequencing was carried out using blood. These receptors originate from a man between 25 and 39 years old in good health.

This chain uses TRBV5-5 with TRBJ2-1, with D possibly called TRBD1 or TRBD2 (5 bases each). This CDR3 has 13 residues. V was clipped by 6 bases and J by 8 bases, with 15 bases between them. The germline gives CDR1 SGHKS, CDR2 YYEKEE (reference sequence). CDR3 residues: CASMRGRVDEQFF. Here the CDR3 DNA reads TGTGCCAGCATGAGGGGCAGGGTCGATGAGCAGTTCTTC.

The rearrangement links TRBV3-1 to TRBJ2-2; no clear D. Trimming stripped 10 bases from V and 6 bases from J, with 0 bases between. CDR3 length: 8 residues. The V gene's germline CDR1 is LGHDT and CDR2 YNNKEL (reference sequence). CDR3 DNA sequence: TGTGCCACCGGGGAGCTGTTTTTT. This gives the protein CATGELFF.

The rearrangement links TRBV7-9 to TRBJ2-3, with no clear D. With 3 bases removed from V and 0 bases from J, the gap between germline ends came to 10 bases. CDR3 size: 15 residues. Germline CDR1 is SEHNR and CDR2 is FQNEAQ (reference sequence). This chain's CDR3 is CASSLSRLSTDTQYF. The CDR3, as DNA: TGTGCCAGCAGCTTGAGCAGGCTAAGCACAGATACGCAGTATTTT. Looking up the rest from reference TRBV7-9 and TRBJ2-3 gives the full variable domain: DTGVSQNPRHKITKRGQNVTFRCDPISEHNRLYWYRQTLGQGPEFLTYFQNEAQLEKSRLLSDRFSAERPKGSFSTLEIQRTEQGDSAMYLCASSLSRLSTDTQYFGPGTRLTVL.

Only one count was recorded for this clonotype. The genes are TRBV20-1 and TRBJ2-6; D is unresolved. V lost 0 bases to trimming and J lost 2 bases, with 11 bases between them. This CDR3 region has 16 residues. The V gene's germline CDR1 is DFQATT and CDR2 SNEGSKA (reference sequence). CDR3 sequence (DNA): TGCAGTGCTAGAGATGGGGTTGTGGCTGGGGCCAACGTCCTGACTTTC. Amino acids: CSARDGVVAGANVLTF.

The chain joins TRBV28 to TRBJ2-3; D not certain. CDR1 and CDR2 from the germline V gene are MDHEN and SYDVKM. The CDR3 runs 15 residues. V lost 3 bases, J lost 3 bases, and 13 bases lay in between. CDR3 nucleotide sequence: TGTGCCAGCAGTTTCCCCCCGGAGCTTACAGATACGCAGTATTTT. As protein: CASSFPPELTDTQYF.

The chain combines TRBV7-2 with TRBJ1-5, with D uncertain. Trimming took off 1 base at V and 7 bases at J, with 5 bases between the two ends. The CDR3 loop spans 12 amino acids. The V gene's germline CDR1 is SGHTA and CDR2 FQGNSA. The CDR3 sequence is CASSLDHQPQHF. CDR3 nucleotide sequence: TGTGCCAGCAGCTTAGATCACCAGCCCCAGCATTTT. The full variable domain, rest sourced from reference TRBV7-2 and TRBJ1-5, is GAGVSQSPSNKVTEKGKDVELRCDPISGHTALYWYRQSLGQGLEFLIYFQGNSAPDKSGLPSDRFSAERTGGSVSTLTIQRTQQEDSAVYLCASSLDHQPQHFGDGTRLSIL.

This sequence joins TRBV15 and TRBJ2-3; D remains ambiguous. The V end was cut by 4 bases, the J end by 6 bases, with 14 bases between. There are 14 residues in the CDR3. CDR1 is LNHNV, CDR2 YYDKDF, per germline (reference sequence). CDR3 coding DNA: TGTGCCACCAGCACAACCCACACCCCGGATACGCAGTATTTT. It codes for CATSTTHTPDTQYF.

The chain combines TRBV3-1 with TRBJ2-3; 8 nucleotides align to TRBD1. V gave up 4 bases and J gave up 6 bases; unmatched junction bases: 6. The CDR3 is 14 amino acids. Germline V gene lookup returns CDR1 LGHDT and CDR2 YNNKEL (reference sequence). In DNA form, the CDR3 reads TGTGCCAGCAGCCTCGGACAGGGTCACGATACGCAGTATTTT. Amino acid sequence: CASSLGQGHDTQYF.

This clonotype came up many times. V is TRBV6-5 and J is TRBJ1-2; TRBD1 aligns across 8 bases. Germline CDR1 is MNHEY and CDR2 is SVGAGI. V lost 0 bases and J lost 1; bases outside the gene matches: 1. This CDR3 comprises 15 residues. CDR3 nucleotide sequence: TGTGCCAGCAGTTACTCTACAGGGGGTAACTATGGCTACACCTTC. Encoded protein: CASSYSTGGNYGYTF.

V gene TRBV6-1 combines with J gene TRBJ2-1; 8 bases match TRBD2. The CDR3 is 15 residues long. Germline lookup yields CDR1 MNHNS and CDR2 SASEGT. V gave up 0 bases and J gave up 2 bases; unmatched junction bases: 0. Here the CDR3 reads CASSEASGAYNEQFF. The CDR3 nucleotides are TGTGCCAGCAGTGAAGCTAGCGGGGCCTACAATGAGCAGTTCTTC.

This chain uses TRBV12-3 or TRBV12-4 with TRBJ1-5, with D maybe TRBD1 (6 bases). Trimming removed 7 bases at V and 2 bases at J, with 12 bases between. This CDR3 spans 14 amino acids. The CDR3 DNA is TGTGCCAGCACCTTACAGGGTGGCAATCAGCCCCAGCATTTT. Amino acid sequence: CASTLQGGNQPQHF.

This clonotype was observed a handful of times. V usage is TRBV12-3 or TRBV12-4 and J usage is TRBJ2-2; the D is unclear. This CDR3 contains 13 residues. V was clipped by 5 bases and J by 2 bases, with 6 bases between them. In nucleotides, the CDR3 is TGTGCCAGCAGTGCTAGAAACACCGGGGAGCTGTTTTTT. Its protein is CASSARNTGELFF.

This clonotype has just a few counts. The rearrangement links TRBV24-1 to TRBJ1-2; no clear D. This CDR3 is 14 amino acids long. Germline assignment: CDR1 KGHDR and CDR2 SFDVKD. Trimming cost V 0 bases and J 1 base, with 5 bases left between them. In nucleotides, the CDR3 is TGTGCCACCAGTGATTTGGGTGGTAACTATGGCTACACCTTC. Its protein product is CATSDLGGNYGYTF.

Here the CDR3 reads CASSYTGGMQYF. The CDR3 nucleotides are TGTGCCAGCAGCTACACAGGGGGCATGCAGTATTTT. This sequence joins TRBV7-9 and TRBJ2-3, with 9 bases lining up with TRBD1. Per germline, CDR1 SEHNR and CDR2 FQNEAQ (reference sequence). This CDR3 comprises 12 residues. The V and J ends lost 4 bases and 11 bases, in that order; junction bases with no gene match: 4. The variable domain in full, with the rest retrieved from reference TRBV7-9 and TRBJ2-3, is DTGVSQNPRHKITKRGQNVTFRCDPISEHNRLYWYRQTLGQGPEFLTYFQNEAQLEKSRLLSDRFSAERPKGSFSTLEIQRTEQGDSAMYLCASSYTGGMQYFGPGTRLTVL.

The genes are TRBV4-2 and TRBJ1-2, with D possibly TRBD1 on 5 matching bases. The germline V gene encodes CDR1 LGHNA and CDR2 YNFKEQ. The CDR3 runs 15 residues. V was shortened by 5 bases and J by 4 bases, with 17 bases between the two germline ends. CDR3 nucleotide sequence: TGTGCCAGCAGCAGTAGAGGGGACGCGGCCTATGGCTACACCTTC. As protein: CASSSRGDAAYGYTF.

This clonotype was observed a handful of times. This chain uses TRBV10-3 with TRBJ2-7; the match to TRBD1 covers 8 bases. The junction had 4 bases not matched to a gene; V was cut back by 0 bases and J by 3 bases. CDR1 and CDR2 from the germline V gene are ENHRY and SYGVKD. There are 15 residues in the CDR3. The CDR3 sequence: CAISESDRVGYEQYF. Written as DNA, the CDR3 is TGTGCCATCAGTGAGTCGGACAGGGTAGGCTACGAGCAGTACTTC.

The CDR3 loop is CASSQDPGFFQYF. The CDR3 coding sequence is TGTGCCAGCAGCCAAGATCCAGGGTTTTTCCAGTACTTC. The rearrangement uses TRBV3-1 and TRBJ2-7; possible D gene TRBD1, 5 bases. Trimming pared 0 bases from V and 10 bases from J, leaving 13 bases between. The CDR3 is 13 residues long. Looked up from germline, CDR1 is LGHDT and CDR2 is YNNKEL (reference sequence).

The V gene is TRBV28, the J gene TRBJ2-3, with 9 bases matching TRBD1. There are 15 residues in the CDR3. J gave up 3 bases and V 7 bases, and 8 bases lay outside the gene matches. The germline V gene encodes CDR1 MDHEN and CDR2 SYDVKM. The CDR3 here is CASTDNRGQTDTQYF. DNA for the CDR3: TGTGCCAGCACGGATAACAGGGGGCAAACAGATACGCAGTATTTT.

In this sample, this clonotype turned up a few times. This CDR3 reads CASSPPGAEKLFF. The CDR3 DNA follows: TGTGCCAGCAGCCCCCCCGGGGCGGAAAAACTGTTTTTT. The J gene is TRBJ1-4, the V gene TRBV7-9, with D possibly being TRBD1 (5 bases). This CDR3 has 13 residues. From germline, CDR1 is SEHNR and CDR2 FQNEAQ (reference sequence). V was cut by 5 bases and J by 8 bases, with 12 bases left in between.

The V call is TRBV12-3 or TRBV12-4, the J call TRBJ2-1; 12 bases are shared with TRBD2. J was trimmed by 7 bases and V by 6 bases; bases with no gene match: 10. The CDR3 has 16 amino acids. CDR3 region: CASRSSSGGASNEQFF. The CDR3 nucleotides are TGTGCCAGCAGATCATCTAGCGGGGGGGCGTCTAATGAGCAGTTCTTC.